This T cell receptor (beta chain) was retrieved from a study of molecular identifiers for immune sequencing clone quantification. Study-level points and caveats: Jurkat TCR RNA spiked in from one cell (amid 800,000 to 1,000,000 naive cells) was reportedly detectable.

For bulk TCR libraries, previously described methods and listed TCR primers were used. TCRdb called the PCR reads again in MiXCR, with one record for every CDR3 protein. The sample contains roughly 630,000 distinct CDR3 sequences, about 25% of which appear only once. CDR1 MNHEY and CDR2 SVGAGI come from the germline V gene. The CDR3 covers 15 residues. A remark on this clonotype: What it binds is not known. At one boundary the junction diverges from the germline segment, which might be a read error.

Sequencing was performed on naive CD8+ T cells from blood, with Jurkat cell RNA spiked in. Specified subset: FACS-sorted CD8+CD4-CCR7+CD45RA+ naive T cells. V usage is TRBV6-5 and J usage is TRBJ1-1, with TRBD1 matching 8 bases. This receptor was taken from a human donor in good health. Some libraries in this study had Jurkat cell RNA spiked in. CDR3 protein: CAGSYEGQGNTEAFF. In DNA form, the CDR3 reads TGTGCCGGCAGTTACGAAGGACAGGGAAACACTGAAGCTTTCTTT.